Listed below are T cell receptor beta chains from one sample, sequenced in a study of T-cell memory formation after mild COVID-19. TCRdb redid the calling of the 5' RACE reads with MiXCR, one entry per CDR3 protein. The sample lists around 200,000 distinct CDR3 sequences, less than 20% occurring once. The sample was PBMCs or a T cell subset sorted from them (not recorded which). These receptors came from a man aged 18 to 29 who had mild COVID-19 (a few samples of this study predate the infection). Cell type and time point are not known. CDR3s include the opening cysteine and the closing phenylalanine or tryptophan. Fields, in order: J gene, clone size, V gene, D gene, CDR3 protein, CDR3 DNA. A D gene is named only where the DNA matches it firmly. Size values are once, few and many counts, or a class for expanded clones, and some rows have none.

J: TRBJ2-1; size: -; V: TRBV27; D: TRBD2; CDR3: CASSFVIAGDGDEQFF; DNA: TGTGCCAGCAGTTTCGTAATAGCGGGGGACGGGGATGAGCAGTTCTTC
J: TRBJ1-5; size: -; V: TRBV20-1; D: TRBD1; CDR3: CSAEYRGSNQPQHF; DNA: TGCAGTGCGGAATACAGGGGTAGCAATCAGCCCCAGCATTTT
J: TRBJ1-1; size: few; V: TRBV14; D: -; CDR3: CASSQDQIRTEAFF; DNA: TGTGCCAGCAGCCAGGATCAGATCCGGACTGAAGCTTTCTTT
J: TRBJ1-5; size: -; V: TRBV5-6; D: -; CDR3: CASSLNAQPQHF; DNA: TGTGCCAGCAGCTTGAACGCTCAGCCCCAGCATTTT
J: TRBJ2-7; size: -; V: TRBV6-6; D: -; CDR3: CASSSAGPGAYEQYF; DNA: TGTGCCAGCAGCTCCGCTGGGCCGGGGGCCTACGAGCAGTACTTC
J: TRBJ1-4; size: -; V: TRBV12-3/TRBV12-4; D: -; CDR3: CASSFWTLETNEKLFF; DNA: TGTGCCAGCAGTTTTTGGACCCTCGAAACTAATGAAAAACTGTTTTTT
J: TRBJ2-5; size: -; V: TRBV5-1; D: TRBD2; CDR3: CASSFLAGSGETQYF; DNA: TGCGCCAGCAGCTTTTTAGCGGGGAGTGGGGAGACCCAGTACTTC
J: TRBJ1-2; size: few; V: TRBV5-1; D: -; CDR3: CASSLTVNYGYTF; DNA: TGCGCCAGCAGCTTGACAGTTAACTATGGCTACACCTTC
J: TRBJ1-4; size: few; V: TRBV15; D: -; CDR3: CATSREVFEKLFF; DNA: TGTGCCACCAGCAGAGAAGTGTTTGAAAAACTGTTTTTT
J: TRBJ1-4; size: -; V: TRBV3-1; D: -; CDR3: CASSLREKGEKLFF; DNA: TGTGCCAGCAGCCTCCGGGAGAAAGGGGAAAAACTGTTTTTT
J: TRBJ2-7; size: -; V: TRBV12-3/TRBV12-4; D: -; CDR3: CASREGGNYEQYF; DNA: TGTGCCAGCCGTGAGGGGGGGAACTACGAGCAGTACTTC
J: TRBJ2-5; size: -; V: TRBV4-3; D: -; CDR3: CASSQRLRETQYF; DNA: TGCGCCAGCAGCCAACGTCTCCGGGAGACCCAGTACTTC
J: TRBJ2-2; size: -; V: TRBV4-3; D: -; CDR3: CASRWRGNTGELFF; DNA: TGCGCCAGCAGGTGGCGGGGTAACACCGGGGAGCTGTTTTTT
J: TRBJ2-7; size: -; V: TRBV20-1; D: TRBD2; CDR3: CSAHSRLAGGGYEQYF; DNA: TGCAGTGCTCACTCCCGACTAGCGGGGGGGGGCTACGAGCAGTACTTC
J: TRBJ2-3; size: few; V: TRBV5-1; D: TRBD2; CDR3: CASSWGLASTDTQYF; DNA: TGCGCCAGCAGCTGGGGACTAGCGAGTACAGATACGCAGTATTTT
J: TRBJ1-1; size: few; V: TRBV12-3/TRBV12-4; D: -; CDR3: CASRGRQLNTEAFF; DNA: TGTGCCAGCAGGGGAAGACAGCTGAACACTGAAGCTTTCTTT
J: TRBJ2-3; size: few; V: TRBV7-2; D: -; CDR3: CASSPDGLLTDTQYF; DNA: TGTGCCAGCAGCCCGGATGGGCTCCTCACAGATACGCAGTATTTT
J: TRBJ2-6; size: once; V: TRBV6-1; D: -; CDR3: CASLREGANVLTF; DNA: TGTGCCAGCCTCAGGGAGGGGGCCAACGTCCTGACTTTC
J: TRBJ1-4; size: few; V: TRBV10-2; D: -; CDR3: CASGPGGKLFF; DNA: TGCGCCAGCGGGCCAGGTGGAAAACTGTTTTTT
J: TRBJ2-3; size: -; V: TRBV9; D: -; CDR3: CASSVGRRVTDTQYF; DNA: TGTGCCAGCAGCGTAGGTCGGAGGGTAACAGATACGCAGTATTTT
J: TRBJ2-4; size: -; V: TRBV6-6; D: -; CDR3: CASSSMLPNIQYF; DNA: TGTGCCAGCAGTTCCATGTTGCCAAACATTCAGTACTTC
J: TRBJ2-4; size: few; V: TRBV25-1; D: TRBD2; CDR3: CASSEYGTSLYF; DNA: TGTGCCAGCAGTGAATATGGGACTAGCTTGTACTTC
J: TRBJ2-2; size: few; V: TRBV7-9; D: TRBD2; CDR3: CASSPGGLAGRTGELFF; DNA: TGTGCCAGCAGCCCAGGGGGGCTAGCGGGGAGAACCGGGGAGCTGTTTTTT
J: TRBJ2-2; size: many; V: TRBV5-1; D: -; CDR3: CASSLVPGELFF; DNA: TGTGCCAGCAGTTTGGTCCCCGGGGAGCTGTTTTTT
J: TRBJ2-7; size: -; V: TRBV21-1; D: -; CDR3: CASSKGQAEGGEQYF; DNA: TGTGCCAGCAGCAAAGGACAGGCGGAGGGGGGTGAGCAGTACTTC
J: TRBJ2-3; size: -; V: TRBV5-1; D: TRBD2; CDR3: CASSLAPSGGTTQYF; DNA: TGCGCCAGCAGCTTGGCACCTAGCGGGGGGACGACGCAGTATTTT
J: TRBJ2-7; size: -; V: TRBV19; D: TRBD1; CDR3: CASSGTGDEQYF; DNA: TGTGCCAGTTCCGGGACAGGGGACGAGCAGTACTTC
J: TRBJ2-3; size: many; V: TRBV12-3/TRBV12-4; D: -; CDR3: CASNPGPAETDTQYF; DNA: TGTGCCAGCAACCCGGGGCCAGCGGAGACAGATACGCAGTATTTT
J: TRBJ2-3; size: few; V: TRBV5-1; D: -; CDR3: CASSSPESTDTQYF; DNA: TGCGCCAGCAGCTCGCCAGAAAGCACAGATACGCAGTATTTT
J: TRBJ1-1; size: few; V: TRBV11-2; D: TRBD1; CDR3: CASSLETGGRTEAFF; DNA: TGTGCCAGCAGCTTAGAAACAGGGGGCCGCACTGAAGCTTTCTTT
J: TRBJ2-7; size: few; V: TRBV5-1; D: -; CDR3: CASSLGPGKSIYEQYF; DNA: TGCGCCAGCAGCTTGGGCCCGGGCAAAAGCATCTACGAGCAGTACTTC
J: TRBJ2-1; size: few; V: TRBV7-2; D: -; CDR3: CASSLRGARSIEQFF; DNA: TGTGCCAGCAGCCTCCGAGGGGCCCGGAGTATTGAGCAGTTCTTC
J: TRBJ1-2; size: -; V: TRBV6-5; D: -; CDR3: CASSYQPGSYGYTF; DNA: TGTGCCAGCAGTTACCAACCAGGCAGCTATGGCTACACCTTC
J: TRBJ2-5; size: few; V: TRBV30; D: -; CDR3: CAWTPFGRETQYF; DNA: TGTGCCTGGACCCCTTTTGGGAGGGAGACCCAGTACTTC
J: TRBJ1-5; size: -; V: TRBV28; D: -; CDR3: CASSLRQNNQPQHF; DNA: TGTGCCAGCAGTTTACGGCAGAACAATCAGCCCCAGCATTTT
J: TRBJ1-6; size: few; V: TRBV7-8; D: TRBD1; CDR3: CASSLEAGGTHSPLHF; DNA: TGTGCCAGCAGCTTAGAGGCAGGGGGAACTCATTCACCCCTCCACTTT
J: TRBJ2-3; size: -; V: TRBV6-5; D: -; CDR3: CASSYGDRFTDTQYF; DNA: TGTGCCAGCAGTTACGGCGACAGATTCACAGATACGCAGTATTTT
J: TRBJ2-3; size: -; V: TRBV25-1; D: -; CDR3: CASSASGGGGRLDTQYF; DNA: TGTGCCAGCAGCGCGTCGGGGGGCGGGGGAAGGTTAGATACGCAGTATTTT
J: TRBJ1-1; size: -; V: TRBV5-4; D: -; CDR3: CASSLGGGRAYTEAFF; DNA: TGTGCCAGCAGCCTGGGCGGGGGGCGCGCGTACACTGAAGCTTTCTTT
J: TRBJ2-5; size: -; V: TRBV20-1; D: TRBD2; CDR3: CSARRGGAPETQYF; DNA: TGCAGTGCTAGGCGCGGGGGGGCCCCAGAGACCCAGTACTTC
J: TRBJ2-1; size: -; V: TRBV7-3; D: -; CDR3: CASSLNRQINEQFF; DNA: TGTGCCAGCAGCTTAAATAGGCAGATCAATGAGCAGTTCTTC
J: TRBJ2-3; size: few; V: TRBV28; D: -; CDR3: CASSPDPVTQYF; DNA: TGTGCCAGCAGTCCCGACCCGGTTACGCAGTATTTT
J: TRBJ1-5; size: few; V: TRBV5-1; D: TRBD1; CDR3: CASSLDYRGNQPQHF; DNA: TGCGCCAGCAGCTTGGACTACAGGGGAAATCAGCCCCAGCATTTT
J: TRBJ1-1; size: -; V: TRBV5-1; D: -; CDR3: CASSDPGWNTEAFF; DNA: TGCGCCAGCAGCGACCCGGGATGGAACACTGAAGCTTTCTTT
J: TRBJ2-7; size: few; V: TRBV7-9; D: -; CDR3: CASSQEWRYEQYF; DNA: TGTGCCAGCAGCCAGGAATGGCGCTACGAGCAGTACTTC
J: TRBJ1-1; size: once; V: TRBV19; D: -; CDR3: CASSIVLRTTEAFF; DNA: TGTGCCAGTAGTATAGTGTTGCGGACCACTGAAGCTTTCTTT
J: TRBJ2-5; size: -; V: TRBV7-6; D: TRBD2; CDR3: CASSFPGGDPETQYF; DNA: TGTGCCAGCAGCTTTCCCGGGGGGGACCCGGAGACCCAGTACTTC
J: TRBJ2-5; size: many; V: TRBV4-3; D: -; CDR3: CASSQDRDRETQYF; DNA: TGCGCCAGCAGCCAAGATCGGGATAGGGAGACCCAGTACTTC
J: TRBJ2-1; size: -; V: TRBV29-1; D: TRBD1; CDR3: CSVGGQGIGNEQFF; DNA: TGCAGCGTGGGGGGACAGGGGATTGGAAATGAGCAGTTCTTC
J: TRBJ1-4; size: few; V: TRBV5-1; D: TRBD1; CDR3: CASSFGQGRANEKLFF; DNA: TGCGCCAGCAGCTTCGGACAGGGAAGGGCAAATGAAAAACTGTTTTTT